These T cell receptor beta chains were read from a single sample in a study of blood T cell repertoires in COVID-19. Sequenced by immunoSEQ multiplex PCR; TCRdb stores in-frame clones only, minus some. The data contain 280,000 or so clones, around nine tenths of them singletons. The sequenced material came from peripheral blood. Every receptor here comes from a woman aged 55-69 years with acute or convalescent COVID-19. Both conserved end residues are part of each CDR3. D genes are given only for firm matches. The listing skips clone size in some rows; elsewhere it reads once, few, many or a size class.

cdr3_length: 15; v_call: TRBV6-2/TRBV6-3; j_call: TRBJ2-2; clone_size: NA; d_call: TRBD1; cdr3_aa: CASSYYQGVTGELFF; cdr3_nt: TGTGCCAGCAGTTATTATCAGGGGGTGACCGGGGAGCTGTTTTTT
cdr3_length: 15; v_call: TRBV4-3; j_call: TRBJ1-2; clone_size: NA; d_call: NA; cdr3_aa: CASRSSVNRAGGYTF; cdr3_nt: TGCGCCAGCAGGTCTTCCGTCAACAGGGCTGGTGGCTACACCTTC
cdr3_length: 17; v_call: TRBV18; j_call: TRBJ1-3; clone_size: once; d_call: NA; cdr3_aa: CASSPQGSGASGNTIYF; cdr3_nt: TGTGCCAGCTCACCACAAGGCTCAGGGGCCTCGGGAAACACCATATATTTT
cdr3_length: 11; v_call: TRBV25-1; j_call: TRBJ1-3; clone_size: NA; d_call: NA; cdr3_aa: CASSEYRGRPF; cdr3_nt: TGTGCCAGCAGTGAATATAGGGGCCGACCATTT
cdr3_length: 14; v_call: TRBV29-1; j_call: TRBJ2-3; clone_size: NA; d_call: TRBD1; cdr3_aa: CSVGQGVSTDTQYF; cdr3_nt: TGCAGCGTTGGACAGGGGGTTAGCACAGATACGCAGTATTTT
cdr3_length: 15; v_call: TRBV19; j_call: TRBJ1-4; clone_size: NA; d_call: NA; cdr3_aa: CASSGGLANNEKLFF; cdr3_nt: TGTGCCAGTAGTGGCGGACTGGCGAATAATGAAAAACTGTTTTTT
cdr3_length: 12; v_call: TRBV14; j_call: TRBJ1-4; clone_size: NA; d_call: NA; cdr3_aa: CASSQVTGKLFF; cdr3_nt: TGTGCCAGCAGCCAAGTTACAGGAAAACTGTTTTTT
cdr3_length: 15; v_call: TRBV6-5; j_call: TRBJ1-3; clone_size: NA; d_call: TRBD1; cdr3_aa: CASSPGQDRGNTIYF; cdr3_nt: TGTGCCAGCAGTCCTGGACAGGACAGGGGAAACACCATATATTTT
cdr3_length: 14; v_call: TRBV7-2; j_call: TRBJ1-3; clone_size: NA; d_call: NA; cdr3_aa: CASSLGWAGDTIYF; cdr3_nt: TGTGCCAGCAGCTTAGGATGGGCGGGGGACACCATATATTTT
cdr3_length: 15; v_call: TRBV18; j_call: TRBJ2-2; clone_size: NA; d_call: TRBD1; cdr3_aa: CASSPRDRVSGELFF; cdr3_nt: TGTGCCAGCTCACCCCGGGACAGGGTCAGCGGGGAGCTGTTTTTT
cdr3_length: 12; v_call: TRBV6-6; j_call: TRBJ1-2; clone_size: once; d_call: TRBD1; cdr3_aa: CASRAGTDGYTF; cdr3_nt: TGTGCCAGCAGGGCAGGGACAGATGGCTACACCTTC
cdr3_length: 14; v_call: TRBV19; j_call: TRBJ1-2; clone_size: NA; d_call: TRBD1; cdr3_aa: CASSPGQGNYGYTF; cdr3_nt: TGTGCCAGTAGTCCGGGACAGGGGAACTATGGCTACACCTTC
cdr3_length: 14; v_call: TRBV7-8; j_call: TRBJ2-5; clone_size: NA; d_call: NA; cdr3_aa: CASSLAAYQETQYF; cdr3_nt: TGTGCCAGCAGCTTGGCAGCGTACCAAGAGACCCAGTACTTC
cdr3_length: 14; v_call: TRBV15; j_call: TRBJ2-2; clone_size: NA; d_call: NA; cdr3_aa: CATSRDRNTGELFF; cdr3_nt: TGTGCCACCAGCAGAGACAGAAACACCGGGGAGCTGTTTTTT
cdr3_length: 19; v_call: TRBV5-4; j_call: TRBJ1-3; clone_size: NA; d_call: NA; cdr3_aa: CASSFPGEALGNSGNTIYF; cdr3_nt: TGTGCCAGCAGCTTCCCGGGGGAGGCTCTTGGGAACTCTGGAAACACCATATATTTT
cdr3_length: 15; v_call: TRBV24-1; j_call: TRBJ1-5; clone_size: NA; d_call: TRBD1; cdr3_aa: CATSDAGTGHQPQHF; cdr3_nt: TGTGCCACCAGTGATGCCGGGACAGGTCATCAGCCCCAGCATTTT
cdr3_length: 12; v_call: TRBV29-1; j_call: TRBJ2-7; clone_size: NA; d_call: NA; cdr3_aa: CSAEKSSYEQYF; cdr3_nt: TGCAGCGCGGAAAAGAGCTCCTACGAGCAGTACTTC
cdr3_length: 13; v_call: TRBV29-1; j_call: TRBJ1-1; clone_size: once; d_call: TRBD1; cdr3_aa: CSVRRTGNTEAFF; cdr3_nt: TGCAGCGTGAGAAGGACAGGGAACACTGAAGCTTTCTTT
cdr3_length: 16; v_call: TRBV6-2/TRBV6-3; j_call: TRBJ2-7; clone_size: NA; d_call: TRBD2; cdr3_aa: CASSDYSGRAVYEQYF; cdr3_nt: TGTGCCAGCAGTGACTATAGCGGGAGGGCCGTTTACGAGCAGTACTTC
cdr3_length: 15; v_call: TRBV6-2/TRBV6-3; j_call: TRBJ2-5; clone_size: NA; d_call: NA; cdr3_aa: CASSYSRGFQETQYF; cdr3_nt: TGTGCCAGCAGTTACTCGAGGGGGTTCCAAGAGACCCAGTACTTC
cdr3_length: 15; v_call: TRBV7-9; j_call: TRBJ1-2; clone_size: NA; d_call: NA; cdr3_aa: CASSLEQGEALGYTF; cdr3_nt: TGTGCCAGCAGCTTAGAACAGGGAGAGGCGCTTGGCTACACCTTC
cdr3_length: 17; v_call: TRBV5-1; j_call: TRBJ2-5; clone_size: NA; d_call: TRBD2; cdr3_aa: CASSHGLAGGRRETQYF; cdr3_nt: TGCGCCAGCAGCCACGGACTAGCGGGGGGCAGAAGAGAGACCCAGTACTTC
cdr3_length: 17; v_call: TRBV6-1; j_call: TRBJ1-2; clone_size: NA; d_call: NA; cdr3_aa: CASSEVGDISLLYGYTF; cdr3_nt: TGTGCCAGCAGTGAAGTGGGGGACATTTCCCTCCTCTATGGCTACACCTTC
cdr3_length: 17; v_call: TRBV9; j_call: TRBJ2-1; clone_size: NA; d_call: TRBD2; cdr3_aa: CASSPEGASGLYNEQFF; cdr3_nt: TGTGCCAGCAGCCCGGAAGGGGCTAGCGGGCTGTACAATGAGCAGTTCTTC
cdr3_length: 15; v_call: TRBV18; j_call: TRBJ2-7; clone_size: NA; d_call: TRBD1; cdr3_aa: CASSPGQGGSYEQYF; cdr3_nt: TGTGCCAGCTCACCGGGACAGGGGGGAAGCTACGAGCAGTACTTC
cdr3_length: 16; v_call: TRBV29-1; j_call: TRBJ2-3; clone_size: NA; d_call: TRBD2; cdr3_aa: CSVETPWGGTTDTQYF; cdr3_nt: TGCAGCGTTGAGACGCCCTGGGGGGGTACAACAGATACGCAGTATTTT
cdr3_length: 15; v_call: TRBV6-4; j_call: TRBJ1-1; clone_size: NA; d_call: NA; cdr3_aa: CASSVRAGSNTEAFF; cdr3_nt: TGTGCCAGCAGTGTAAGGGCGGGTTCGAACACTGAAGCTTTCTTT
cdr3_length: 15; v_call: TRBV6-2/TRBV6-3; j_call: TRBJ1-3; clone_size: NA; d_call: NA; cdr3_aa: CASSYGRSSGNTIYF; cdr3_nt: TGTGCCAGCAGTTACGGCCGGAGCTCTGGAAACACCATATATTTT
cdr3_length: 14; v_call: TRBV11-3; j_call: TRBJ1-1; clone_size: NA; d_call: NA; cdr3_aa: CASSLGRGNTEAFF; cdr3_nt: TGTGCCAGCAGCTTAGGTCGGGGAAACACTGAAGCTTTCTTT
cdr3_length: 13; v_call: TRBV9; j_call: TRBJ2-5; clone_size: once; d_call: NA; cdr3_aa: CASSVGAWETQYF; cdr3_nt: TGTGCCAGCAGCGTAGGGGCGTGGGAGACCCAGTACTTC
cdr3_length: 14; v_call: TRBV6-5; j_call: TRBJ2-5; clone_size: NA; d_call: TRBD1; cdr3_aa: CASRSDRAQETQYF; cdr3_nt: TGTGCCAGCAGATCGGACAGGGCCCAAGAGACCCAGTACTTC
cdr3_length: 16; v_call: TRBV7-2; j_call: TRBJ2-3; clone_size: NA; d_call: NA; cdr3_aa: CASSLVGSGGTDTQYF; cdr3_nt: TGTGCCAGCAGCTTAGTAGGGTCGGGGGGCACAGATACGCAGTATTTT
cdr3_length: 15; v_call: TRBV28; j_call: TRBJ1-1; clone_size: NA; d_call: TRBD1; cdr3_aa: CASSPDREMNTEAFF; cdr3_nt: TGTGCCAGCAGCCCCGACAGGGAAATGAACACTGAAGCTTTCTTT
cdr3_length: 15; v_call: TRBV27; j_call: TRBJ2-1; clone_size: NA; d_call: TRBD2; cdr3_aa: CASSVRSSGSNEQFF; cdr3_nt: TGTGCCAGCAGTGTGCGAAGTAGCGGGAGCAATGAGCAGTTCTTC
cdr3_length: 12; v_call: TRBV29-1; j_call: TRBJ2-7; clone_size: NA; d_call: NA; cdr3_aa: CSARGQTYEQYF; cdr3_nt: TGCAGTGCACGCGGACAGACCTACGAGCAGTACTTC
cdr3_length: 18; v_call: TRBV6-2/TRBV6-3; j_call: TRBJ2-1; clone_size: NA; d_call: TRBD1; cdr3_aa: CASSYSPPTGGLYNEQFF; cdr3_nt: TGTGCCAGCAGTTACTCGCCGCCGACAGGGGGCCTATACAATGAGCAGTTCTTC
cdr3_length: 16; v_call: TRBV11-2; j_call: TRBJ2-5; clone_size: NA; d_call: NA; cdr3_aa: CASSLLVADQQETQYF; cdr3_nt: TGTGCCAGCAGCCTACTAGTAGCGGACCAACAAGAGACCCAGTACTTC
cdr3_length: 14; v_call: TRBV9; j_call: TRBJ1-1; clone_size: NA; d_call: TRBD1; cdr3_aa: CASSAFRGDTEAFF; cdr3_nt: TGTGCCAGCAGCGCCTTCAGGGGGGACACTGAAGCTTTCTTT
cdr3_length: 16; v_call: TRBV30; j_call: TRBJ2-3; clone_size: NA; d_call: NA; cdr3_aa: CAWSSPGLPGTDTQYF; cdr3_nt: TGTGCCTGGAGTTCACCGGGACTGCCGGGCACAGATACGCAGTATTTT
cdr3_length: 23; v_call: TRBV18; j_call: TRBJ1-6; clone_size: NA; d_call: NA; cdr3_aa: CASSPNISTWLAGRNIFNSPLHF; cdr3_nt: TGTGCCAGCTCACCAAACATTTCAACATGGTTGGCGGGCAGAAACATATTTAATTCACCCCTCCACTTT
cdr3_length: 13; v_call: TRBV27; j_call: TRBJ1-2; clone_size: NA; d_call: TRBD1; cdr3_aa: CASSRQGSYGYTF; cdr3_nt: TGTGCCAGCAGTAGACAGGGGAGCTATGGCTACACCTTC
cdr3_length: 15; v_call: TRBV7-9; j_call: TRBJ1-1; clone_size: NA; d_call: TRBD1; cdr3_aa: CASSLSGGRNTEAFF; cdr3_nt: TGTGCCAGCAGCTTATCAGGGGGACGGAACACTGAAGCTTTCTTT
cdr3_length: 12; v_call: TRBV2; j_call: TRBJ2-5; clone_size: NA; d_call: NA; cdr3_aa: CASSEGPGTQYF; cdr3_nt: TGTGCCAGCAGTGAAGGGCCGGGGACCCAGTACTTC
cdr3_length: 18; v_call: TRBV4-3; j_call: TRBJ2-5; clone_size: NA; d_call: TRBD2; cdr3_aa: CASSQGASSGRGGETQYF; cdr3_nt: TGCGCCAGCAGCCAAGGGGCGTCTAGCGGGAGAGGCGGAGAGACCCAGTACTTC
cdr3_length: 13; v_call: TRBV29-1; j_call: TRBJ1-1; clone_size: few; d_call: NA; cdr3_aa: CSVGIGGAGEAFF; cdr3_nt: TGCAGCGTTGGGATTGGGGGGGCCGGGGAAGCTTTCTTT
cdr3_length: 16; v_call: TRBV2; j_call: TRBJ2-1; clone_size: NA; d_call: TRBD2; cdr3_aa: CASSGLAGPRANEQFF; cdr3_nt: TGTGCCAGCAGTGGACTAGCGGGTCCTCGGGCCAATGAGCAGTTCTTC
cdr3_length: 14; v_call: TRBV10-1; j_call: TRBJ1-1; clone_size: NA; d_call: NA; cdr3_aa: CASSWDNLNTEAFF; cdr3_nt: TGCGCCAGCAGTTGGGACAACTTGAACACTGAAGCTTTCTTT
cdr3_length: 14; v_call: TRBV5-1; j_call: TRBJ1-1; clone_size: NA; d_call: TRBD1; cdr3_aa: CASSFEGAGTEAFF; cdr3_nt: TGCGCCAGCAGCTTCGAGGGGGCAGGCACTGAAGCTTTCTTT
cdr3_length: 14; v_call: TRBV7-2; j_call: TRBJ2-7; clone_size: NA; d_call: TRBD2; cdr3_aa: CASSKLAGGSEQYF; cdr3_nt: TGTGCCAGCAGCAAGCTAGCGGGAGGGAGCGAGCAGTACTTC
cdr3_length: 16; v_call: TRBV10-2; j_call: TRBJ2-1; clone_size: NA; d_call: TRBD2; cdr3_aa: CASNPVETSGGNEQFF; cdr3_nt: TGCGCCAGCAACCCCGTAGAGACTAGCGGGGGAAATGAGCAGTTCTTC
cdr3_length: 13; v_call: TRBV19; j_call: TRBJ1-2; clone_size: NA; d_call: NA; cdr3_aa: CASSIDLAGGYTF; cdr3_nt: TGTGCCAGTAGTATAGATCTGGCAGGAGGCTACACCTTC
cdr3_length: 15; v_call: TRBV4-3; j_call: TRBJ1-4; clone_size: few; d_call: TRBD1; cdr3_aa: CASSPNSRGREKLFF; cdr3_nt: TGCGCCAGCAGCCCGAACTCCAGGGGGAGAGAAAAACTGTTTTTT
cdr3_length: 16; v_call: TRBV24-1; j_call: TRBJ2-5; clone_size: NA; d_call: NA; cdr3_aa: CATSAKDRTFGETQYF; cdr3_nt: TGTGCCACCAGTGCCAAGGACAGAACTTTCGGGGAGACCCAGTACTTC
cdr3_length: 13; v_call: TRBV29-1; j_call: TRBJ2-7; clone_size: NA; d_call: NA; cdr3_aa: CSVEDRNNYEQYF; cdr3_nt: TGCAGCGTTGAAGATCGTAACAACTACGAGCAGTACTTC